Presented here are 4 T cell receptor beta chains from one specimen sequenced in a study of blood T cell repertoires in COVID-19. Here immunoSEQ multiplex PCR was the method, and the copy in TCRdb shows in-frame clones only, minus some. The data contain almost 250,000 clones, roughly 91% of them singletons. Specimen: PBMCs or T cells enriched from blood (not recorded which). The receptors come from a woman in her 30s who had recovered from COVID-19.

The V gene is TRBV5-4, the J gene TRBJ1-2, with D possibly TRBD1 on 5 matching bases. This CDR3 comprises 14 residues. Deletions cut 0 bases from V and 6 bases from J, with 12 bases between. CDR1 and CDR2 from the germline V gene are SGHNT and YYREEE (reference sequence). CDR3 region: CASSLGGAVDGYTF. CDR3 bases: TGTGCCAGCAGCTTGGGTGGGGCGGTGGATGGCTACACCTTC.

This clone was detected once. In DNA form, the CDR3 reads TGTGCCACCAGCAGAGATCTGCCGACAGGGGGCAATCAGCCCCAGCATTTT. Protein: CATSRDLPTGGNQPQHF. The V and J genes are TRBV15 and TRBJ1-5, with 8 bases fitting TRBD1. Looked up from germline, CDR1 is LNHNV and CDR2 is YYDKDF (reference sequence). The CDR3 sequence is 17 residues long. V shed 0 bases and J 2 bases; nucleotides not matched to a gene: 6.

The chain combines TRBV28 with TRBJ1-2, with TRBD1 as a possible D gene (5 bases). The CDR3 sequence is 15 residues long. Germline V gene data show CDR1 as MDHEN and CDR2 as SYDVKM. Trimming pared 3 bases from V and 0 bases from J, leaving 11 bases between. The DNA for the CDR3 is TGTGCCAGCAGTTTCTGGGGCAGTTCTAACTATGGCTACACCTTC. Amino acids: CASSFWGSSNYGYTF.

The chain employs TRBV7-8 and TRBJ1-6; 7 bases align to TRBD1. The CDR3 covers 16 residues. V lost 6 bases and J lost 9; bases outside the gene matches: 14. Germline CDR1 SGHVS, CDR2 FQNEAQ. The CDR3 sequence is CASRTNRGGLGSPLHF. CDR3 DNA sequence: TGTGCCAGCAGGACTAACAGGGGAGGCTTAGGTTCACCCCTCCACTTT.